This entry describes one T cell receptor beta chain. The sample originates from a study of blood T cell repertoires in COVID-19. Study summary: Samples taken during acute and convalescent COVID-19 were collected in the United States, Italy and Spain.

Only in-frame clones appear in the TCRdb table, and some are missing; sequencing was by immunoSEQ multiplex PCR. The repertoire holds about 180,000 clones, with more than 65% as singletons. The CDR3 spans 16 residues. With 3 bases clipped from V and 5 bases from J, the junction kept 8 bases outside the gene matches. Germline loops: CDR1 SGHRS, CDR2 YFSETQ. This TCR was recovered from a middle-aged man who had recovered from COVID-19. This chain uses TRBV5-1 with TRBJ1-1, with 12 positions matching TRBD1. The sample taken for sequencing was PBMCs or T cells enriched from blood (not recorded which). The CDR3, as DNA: TGCGCCAGCAGCTGGGGACAGGGGGCTTCGGGGACTGAAGCTTTCTTT. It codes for CASSWGQGASGTEAFF.